This T cell receptor beta chain was retrieved from a study of graft-versus-host responses after intestinal transplantation (dated by TCRdb to 2020 to 2023). Context from the whole study: Multivisceral, liver-intestinal, or isolated intestinal transplants were received by the recipients. All recipients received anti-thymocyte globulin induction followed by maintenance tacrolimus and steroids for around three years. Bulk TCR-beta CDR3 sequencing was used to track graft-versus-host and host-versus-graft alloreactive T cell clones in the graft, circulation and bone marrow after intestinal transplantation. To identify alloreactive clones, pre-transplant mixed lymphocyte reaction products were sequenced and compared with unstimulated pre-transplant donor and recipient T cells. A cohort of 24 intestinal transplant recipients, including one retransplant, was enrolled, and 3 patients lacking pretransplant specimens were excluded. Donor T cell macrochimerism was defined as a peak of at least 4% donor T cells among recipient peripheral blood mononuclear cells. Instead of going to the commercial service, samples from a few later patients were sequenced in-house on an Illumina MiSeq and processed with MiXCR. General conclusions and limits of the study: High GvH to HvG T cell clonal ratios were observed in the allografts of patients with donor T cell macrochimerism. Early after transplant, peak levels of circulating GvH clones were associated with declines in HvG clones. The relatively low number and heterogeneity of intestinal transplant patients limited the conclusions. GvH clones were detected in recipient bone marrow, and some appeared earlier in ileal mucosa or blood, consistent with an intestinal mucosal origin.

Blood samples were collected up to 4 times in the first month after transplant and then at least monthly when available. The germline V gene (reference sequence) gives CDR1 as SGHNT and CDR2 as YYREEE. V is shortened by 2 bases, J by 0 bases, and the region joining them spans 12 bases. There are 16 amino acids in the CDR3, from cysteine to phenylalanine inclusive. The kept DNA is CDR3 alone, 48 bases in frame from the first base. To prepare the library, the immunoSEQ multiplex PCR assay was applied. For most patients, high-throughput TCR-beta CDR3 sequencing of genomic DNA was performed by Adaptive Biotechnologies. Under the source paper's analysis protocol: TCR sequencing data were retrieved from Adaptive's ImmunoSEQ software for about 17 patients, whereas a few other patients were processed with MiXCR and VDJtools. CDR3 nucleotide sequences shared between donor and recipient were removed because their origin could not be assigned. To count as alloreactive, a clone needed at least 2-fold expansion over unstimulated cells and a minimum CFSE-low frequency of 0.002% (template counts) or 0.001% (read counts). Clones detected in sequenced pre-transplant spleen, lymph node, or MLR CFSE-low populations of the donor or recipient were defined as mappable. The cumulative frequency of alloreactive clones was calculated as a percentage of all sequences, weighted by copy number. Held by TCRdb, this immuneACCESS table contains in-frame sequences only and omits some clones. Under half of the omission traces to an unresolved V gene where checked; the cause of the rest is unknown. The V and J calls and clone size are taken from that table; D and trimming were inferred from the DNA. This sample gives about 23,000 clones in total; 90% to 95% of them show up just once. The ten largest clones capture 2% of the sample.

On this clone: The antigen it recognizes is unknown. No base qualities exist here, and no much larger clone lies one base off it.

The sample in question was PBMCs, obtained approximately 39 days after intestinal transplant. The origin of this receptor is a human patient who received an intestinal transplant, so some T cells may come from the graft donor. Rearrangement joined TRBV5-4 to TRBJ2-1; the D gene is perhaps TRBD2, on 6 matching bases. The CDR3 protein is CASSFDGSGSYNEQFF. The sequenced DNA is TGTGCCAGCAGCTTTGACGGGAGTGGCTCCTACAATGAGCAGTTCTTC.